This T cell receptor (beta chain) stems from a study of blood T cell repertoires in COVID-19. On the study more broadly: Italy, Spain and the United States were the sources of the convalescent and acute COVID-19 samples. Sample material is recorded as cDNA or gDNA derived from T cells, B-cell-depleted T cells, or PBMCs.

Germline CDR1 reads KGHDR; CDR2 reads SFDVKD. With V trimmed by 3 bases and J by 4 bases, 7 bases remained unmatched. There are 16 residues in the CDR3. In the source study's methods: Estimation of nucleated cell counts was performed using reference gene primer amplification. Measured with immunoSEQ multiplex PCR; TCRdb has only the in-frame clones, and not every one. V and J calls and clone size follow that table, whereas D and trimming were derived from the DNA. This table has hundreds of thousands of clones, 80% to 90% appearing once. The genes are TRBV24-1 and TRBJ1-2; 10 bases map to TRBD1. Sequencing used peripheral blood. The TCR sequence derives from an older man with acute or convalescent COVID-19. CDR3 nucleotides: TGTGCCACCAGTGATGCCGGGGACAGGGGCCTCTATGGCTACACCTTC. It translates to CATSDAGDRGLYGYTF.